This T cell receptor (beta chain) is from a study of blood T cell repertoires in COVID-19. As for the study in general: T cells, B-cell-depleted T cells, or PBMCs provided the cDNA or gDNA that served as material.

In the original analysis: Reference gene primer amplification gave estimated nucleated cell counts. The assay was immunoSEQ multiplex PCR, and TCRdb's table has in-frame clones only and misses some. V and J calls and clone size are given by that table; D and trimming were obtained from the DNA. The sample includes more than 65,000 clones, around four fifths seen only once; the top ten take around 5%. This clone is a singleton in its sample. V trimming: 4 bases; J trimming: 7 bases; junction bases outside the gene matches: 9. CDR3 length: 16 amino acids. Germline CDR1 and CDR2: SNHLY and FYNNEI. This sequence joins TRBV2 and TRBJ1-4, with 10 bases lining up with TRBD1. This sequence originates from a man between 50 and 59 years old with active COVID-19. The material sequenced was peripheral blood. CDR3 DNA: TGTGCCAGCAGTGCCGGGACAGGGGCCCGTAGTGAAAAACTGTTTTTT. Its translation: CASSAGTGARSEKLFF.